The 16 T cell receptor beta chains reported below all come from one sample, sequenced in a study of blood T cell repertoires in COVID-19. Clones were read by immunoSEQ multiplex PCR, and TCRdb kept only the in-frame ones, dropping some. The sample lists some 150,000 clones, around 92% seen once, with roughly 3.1% in the top ten. Sequencing input: peripheral blood. The receptors here all came from a man between 60 and 75 years old with acute or convalescent COVID-19.

This chain links TRBV5-5 with TRBJ1-5; 7 positions match TRBD1. Germline lookup yields CDR1 SGHKS and CDR2 YYEKEE (reference sequence). The CDR3 is 15 amino acids. Germline trimming cut 0 bases from V and 1 base from J; bases unmatched to any gene: 1. The CDR3 DNA is TGTGCCAGCAGCTTGGTACAGGGGAGCAATCAGCCCCAGCATTTT. Translating it yields CASSLVQGSNQPQHF.

On this clone itself: A junction end diverges from the germline sequence, so it may reflect a read error. The sample has other DNA sequences that encode this CDR3 too. The V and J genes are TRBV19 and TRBJ1-5, with 7 bases aligning to TRBD1. CDR3 length equals 13 residues. Germline CDR1 LNHDA, CDR2 SQIVND (reference sequence). The CDR3 region is CASSRDRNQPQHF. CDR3 sequence (DNA): TGTGCCAGTAGCCGGGACAGAAATCAGCCTCAGCATTTT. The full variable domain, rest sourced from reference TRBV19 and TRBJ1-5, is DGGITQSPKYLFRKEGQNVTLSCEQNLNHDAMYWYRQDPGQGLRLIYYSQIVNDFQKGDIAEGYSVSREKKESFPLTVTSAQKNPTAFYLCASSRDRNQPQHFGDGTRLSIL.

V gene TRBV7-2 combines with J gene TRBJ2-5; possibly TRBD2 for D (6 bases). CDR3 length: 15 residues. CDR1 is SGHTA, CDR2 FQGNSA, per germline. Trimming removed 1 base from V and 3 bases from J, with 12 bases in between. The chain's CDR3 is CASSLGAGGEETQYF. In DNA form, the CDR3 reads TGTGCCAGCAGCTTAGGGGCAGGAGGGGAAGAGACCCAGTACTTC.

V gene TRBV6-5 combines with J gene TRBJ1-1; a possible D gene is TRBD1 (6 bases). The CDR3 sequence is 14 residues long. Trimming cost V 2 bases and J 4 bases, with 11 bases left between them. Germline CDR1 MNHEY, CDR2 SVGAGI. DNA of the CDR3: TGTGCCAGCAGTTACGAACAGGGATCCACTGAAGCTTTCTTT. Its protein is CASSYEQGSTEAFF.

V is TRBV3-1 (or the pseudogene TRBV3-2) and J is TRBJ1-6, with TRBD1 as a possible D gene (6 bases). V gave up 4 bases and J gave up 8 bases, with 12 bases separating them. Germline assignment: CDR1 LGHDT and CDR2 YNNKEL (reference sequence). This CDR3 region has 14 residues. The CDR3 here is CASSRGLVDSPLHF. The CDR3 DNA follows: TGTGCCAGCAGCCGGGGGCTGGTCGATTCACCCCTCCACTTT.

The V call is TRBV6-5, the J call TRBJ1-3, with 7 bases identical to TRBD1. The CDR3 is 15 residues long. The V segment lost 2 bases and the J segment 3 bases; nucleotides outside the gene matches: 4. Germline V gene lookup returns CDR1 MNHEY and CDR2 SVGAGI. The CDR3 protein is CASSYNRDSGNTIYF. In nucleotides, the CDR3 is TGTGCCAGCAGTTACAACCGGGACAGTGGAAACACCATATATTTT.

This chain links TRBV2 with TRBJ1-1, with unresolved D. CDR1 and CDR2 from the germline V gene are SNHLY and FYNNEI. The length of the CDR3 is 14 residues. The ends were cut back, 1 base at V and 4 bases at J, with 10 bases in the middle. CDR3 loop: CASSEGWAPTEAFF. In DNA form, the CDR3 reads TGTGCCAGCAGTGAAGGCTGGGCGCCCACTGAAGCTTTCTTT.

The gene calls are TRBV4-1 and TRBJ2-6; 7 bases are shared with TRBD1. Germline V gene sequence: CDR1 MGHRA, CDR2 YSYEKL. The CDR3 runs 14 residues. J lost 8 bases, V lost 5 bases, and 6 bases had no gene match. The CDR3 here is CASSATQGSNVLTF. The CDR3 nucleotides read TGCGCCAGCAGCGCAACACAGGGGTCCAACGTCCTGACTTTC.

This sequence joins TRBV5-1 and TRBJ1-3, with unresolved D. Germline V gene sequence: CDR1 SGHRS, CDR2 YFSETQ. This CDR3 region has 13 residues. V shed 6 bases and J shed 2 bases, with 9 bases lying between them. CDR3 protein: CASKAAAGNTIYF. The DNA for the CDR3 is TGCGCCAGCAAGGCAGCGGCTGGAAACACCATATATTTT.

The chain links TRBV3-1 (or the pseudogene TRBV3-2) to TRBJ2-1; TRBD1 matches at 7 bases. Trimming cost V 2 bases and J 7 bases; bases outside gene matches: 2. Germline CDR1 reads LGHDT; CDR2 reads YNNKEL (reference sequence). The CDR3 spans 13 residues. The CDR3 reads CASSQPQGNEQFF. In DNA, the CDR3 is TGTGCCAGCAGCCAACCACAGGGGAATGAGCAGTTCTTC.

V gene TRBV4-1 combines with J gene TRBJ2-1, with 8 bases fitting TRBD2. This CDR3 spans 18 amino acids. The germline CDR1 and CDR2 sequences are MGHRA and YSYEKL. V trimming: 3 bases; J trimming: 7 bases; junction bases outside the gene matches: 17. The CDR3 protein is CASSQGAGDGGVWNEQFF. The CDR3 DNA sequence: TGCGCCAGCAGCCAGGGCGCGGGGGACGGGGGGGTGTGGAATGAGCAGTTCTTC.

DNA for the CDR3: TGCAGCGTTTTTCCCGGACAGGTGCGAAATGAAAAACTGTTTTTT. It encodes CSVFPGQVRNEKLFF. The rearrangement links TRBV29-1 to TRBJ1-4; 7 bases match TRBD1. In germline, CDR1 is SQVTM, CDR2 ANQGSEA. With V trimmed by 5 bases and J by 5 bases, 11 bases remained unmatched. The CDR3 is 15 residues long. Using reference TRBV29-1 and TRBJ1-4 for the parts outside the CDR3, the full variable domain is SAVISQKPSRDICQRGTSLTIQCQVDSQVTMMFWYRQQPGQSLTLIATANQGSEATYESGFVIDKFPISRPNLTFSTLTVSNMSPEDSSIYLCSVFPGQVRNEKLFFGSGTQLSVL.

This chain links TRBV5-1 with TRBJ2-2; D perhaps matches TRBD2 (6 bases). The CDR3 extends over 14 amino acids. CDR1 and CDR2 from the germline V gene are SGHRS and YFSETQ. The V end was cut by 4 bases, the J end by 6 bases, with 13 bases between. Written as DNA, the CDR3 is TGCGCCAGCAGCGTGGCGCGGGGAGCCGGGGAGCTGTTTTTT. Its protein product is CASSVARGAGELFF.

V is TRBV29-1 and J is TRBJ2-3; possible D gene TRBD1, 7 bases. Germline CDR1 is SQVTM and CDR2 is ANQGSEA. The CDR3 consists of 17 residues. With 4 bases removed from V and 0 bases from J, the gap between germline ends came to 20 bases. The CDR3 nucleotides read TGCAGCGTTGTGTTCGCAGGGGGGATGACTAGCACAGATACGCAGTATTTT. This translates into CSVVFAGGMTSTDTQYF.

The chain has TRBV5-4 and TRBJ1-4, with D perhaps TRBD1 (6 bases). This CDR3 comprises 15 residues. With 4 bases removed from V and 0 bases from J, the gap between germline ends came to 10 bases. Germline loops: CDR1 SGHNT, CDR2 YYREEE (reference sequence). CDR3 coding DNA: TGTGCCAGCAGCCCGGGGGGCGCAACTAATGAAAAACTGTTTTTT. It is translated as CASSPGGATNEKLFF. Drawing the rest from reference TRBV5-4 and TRBJ1-4, the complete variable domain is ETGVTQSPTHLIKTRGQQVTLRCSSQSGHNTVSWYQQALGQGPQFIFQYYREEENGRGNFPPRFSGLQFPNYSSELNVNALELDDSALYLCASSPGGATNEKLFFGSGTQLSVL.

CDR3 amino acids: CASSQEGAFTEAFF. For the CDR3, the DNA is TGCGCCAGCAGCCAAGAGGGGGCATTTACTGAAGCTTTCTTT. The chain couples TRBV4-3 to TRBJ1-1; D possibly corresponds to TRBD1 (6 bases). Trimming removed 0 bases at V and 5 bases at J, with 10 bases between. The CDR3 runs 14 residues. Germline CDR1 reads LGHNA; CDR2 reads YSLEER.